This record concerns one TCR beta chain sequence. Its target is not known. On average, the one heparinised blood draw given by each donor was around 110 mL. This sample was included in a study of beta chain features in type 1 diabetes. The study, taken as a whole, reports: Type 1 diabetes patients showed a moderate but significant shortening of TCRB CDR3s in all four CD4+ subsets.

Germline V gives CDR1 SGHNT, CDR2 YENEEA. Trimming at V came to 5 bases and at J to 2 bases, leaving 8 bases not matched to a gene. This CDR3 contains 15 residues. Expressed TCRB transcripts were sequenced because the entire RNA isolate underwent reverse transcription. Clones were read by immunoSEQ multiplex PCR, and TCRdb kept only the in-frame ones, dropping some. The data hold about 370,000 clones, with 9.6% observed a single time. The source is a man aged 25-45 years with type 1 diabetes. The sample taken for sequencing was central memory CD4+ T cells from blood. The chain has TRBV11-3 and TRBJ2-5, with 7 bases aligning to TRBD1. The CDR3 sequence is CASSTDREPQETQYF. For the CDR3, the DNA is TGTGCCAGCAGCACAGACAGGGAGCCTCAAGAGACCCAGTACTTC.